One sample yielded the 13 T cell receptor beta chains listed below, sequenced in a study of cytomegalovirus exposure and HLA in healthy donors. The PCR had 60 Vbeta and 13 Jbeta primers. Clones were sequenced by immunoSEQ multiplex PCR, and TCRdb holds only the in-frame ones, with some missing. Of some 100,000 clones in the sample, roughly 83% were seen once. The source material was PBMCs. Receptors originate from a male donor in good health and CMV-seropositive.

This rearrangement joins TRBV12-5 to TRBJ1-3; weak D call: TRBD1 (6 bases). V lost 0 bases and J 0 bases, leaving 12 bases between the germline ends. CDR1 is LGHNT and CDR2 is FRNRAP in the germline V gene. This CDR3 comprises 17 residues. The CDR3 DNA reads as TGTGCTAGTGGTTTGGTACCGACAGGAGTCTCTGGAAACACCATATATTTT. It is translated as CASGLVPTGVSGNTIYF.

The rearrangement links TRBV2 to TRBJ1-3; D is ambiguous. Germline CDR1 and CDR2: SNHLY and FYNNEI. The V end lost 3 bases, the J end lost 0 bases, and 12 bases lay between the germline ends. The CDR3 contains 16 residues. For the CDR3, the DNA is TGTGCCAGCAGTGATTCGGTTCCGAGCTCTGGAAACACCATATATTTT. Amino acid sequence: CASSDSVPSSGNTIYF. The full variable domain, with the rest looked up from reference TRBV2 and TRBJ1-3, is EPEVTQTPSHQVTQMGQEVILRCVPISNHLYFYWYRQILGQKVEFLVSFYNNEISEKSEIFDDQFSVERPDGSNFTLKIRSTKLEDSAMYFCASSDSVPSSGNTIYFGEGSWLTVV.

V is TRBV4-2 and J is TRBJ1-5; 7 bases fit TRBD1. The CDR3 has 15 residues. The germline gives CDR1 LGHNA, CDR2 YNFKEQ. Trimming cost V 2 bases and J 3 bases; bases outside gene matches: 4. CDR3 DNA sequence: TGTGCCAGCAGCCAATTGGGACAGACCAATCAGCCCCAGCATTTT. Amino acids: CASSQLGQTNQPQHF.

The chain is built from TRBV14 and TRBJ1-1, with D possibly being TRBD1 (5 bases). Trimming cost V 4 bases and J 4 bases, with 10 bases left between them. The CDR3 sequence is 13 residues long. Per germline, CDR1 SGHDN and CDR2 FVKESK. The CDR3 spells CASSLTVGTEAFF. CDR3 nucleotides: TGTGCCAGCAGCCTGACAGTTGGCACTGAAGCTTTCTTT.

The rearrangement joins TRBV4-3 to TRBJ2-1; tentatively, D is TRBD1 (6 bases). The CDR3 is 17 residues long. Germline CDR1 LGHNA, CDR2 YSLEER. The germline V and J ends were trimmed by 4 bases and 2 bases, with 18 bases remaining between them. The CDR3 loop reads CASSLLLDRSPYNEQFF. The CDR3 DNA follows: TGCGCCAGCAGCCTCCTTCTCGACAGGAGCCCCTACAATGAGCAGTTCTTC.

CDR3 coding DNA: TGCAGCGCGGGACTAGCGGATTTCGATGAGCAGTTCTTC. This sequence encodes CSAGLADFDEQFF. The genes are TRBV29-1 and TRBJ2-1; 11 nucleotides agree with TRBD2. V shed 7 bases, J shed 8 bases, and the junction held 7 bases outside the gene matches. In germline, CDR1 is SQVTM, CDR2 ANQGSEA. This CDR3 comprises 13 residues.

The chain couples TRBV11-2 to TRBJ2-5, with D possibly being TRBD2 (5 bases). The CDR3 runs 17 residues. CDR1 SGHAT and CDR2 FQNNGV come from the germline V gene. The V gene lost 5 bases and the J gene lost 2 bases, with 21 bases spanning the gap. The CDR3 spells CASSRTGLKGRQETQYF. DNA for the CDR3: TGTGCCAGCAGCCGGACGGGGTTGAAGGGTAGACAAGAGACCCAGTACTTC.

This clone is a singleton in its sample. The chain joins TRBV30 to TRBJ2-1; 7 bases fit TRBD1. The CDR3 spans 13 residues. The V gene end was trimmed by 0 bases and the J gene end by 4 bases; junction bases not matched to a gene: 0. Germline assignment: CDR1 GTSNPN and CDR2 SVGIG (reference sequence). The CDR3: CAWSVQGYNEQFF. CDR3 sequence (DNA): TGTGCCTGGAGTGTACAGGGGTACAATGAGCAGTTCTTC.

The chain is built from TRBV4-1 and TRBJ2-3, with TRBD2 matching over 10 bases. V was clipped by 0 bases and J by 1 base; unmatched bases: 1. The CDR3 extends over 16 amino acids. Germline CDR1 MGHRA, CDR2 YSYEKL. DNA of the CDR3: TGCGCCAGCAGCCAAGAGCTAGCGGGGGGCACAGATACGCAGTATTTT. It translates to CASSQELAGGTDTQYF.

The rearrangement joins TRBV7-3 to TRBJ2-7; D perhaps matches TRBD2 (6 bases). V was shortened by 3 bases and J by 3 bases, with 15 bases between the two germline ends. The CDR3 runs to 15 residues. Germline CDR1 is SGHTA and CDR2 is FQGTGA. The CDR3 loop reads CASSLGRDSRYEQYF. In nucleotides, the CDR3 is TGTGCCAGCAGCTTGGGACGGGACTCCCGCTACGAGCAGTACTTC.

The sample holds a few counts of this clone. V is TRBV2 and J is TRBJ1-4, with 7 bases matching TRBD1. The V gene's germline CDR1 is SNHLY and CDR2 FYNNEI. The length of the CDR3 is 15 residues. Trimming removed 0 bases from V and 13 bases from J; junction bases left unmatched: 11. The CDR3 DNA reads TGTGCCAGCAGTGAAGCTGTACAGGGGATGAGAGGACTGTTTTTT. Amino acids: CASSEAVQGMRGLFF.

The gene calls are TRBV7-8 and TRBJ2-5; 12 positions match TRBD1. Germline loops: CDR1 SGHVS, CDR2 FQNEAQ. The CDR3 is made up of 17 amino acids. V shed 1 base and J 3 bases; nucleotides not matched to a gene: 6. CDR3 in amino acids: CASSLVWDRGRKETQYF. The DNA for the CDR3 is TGTGCCAGCAGCTTAGTTTGGGACAGGGGGCGAAAAGAGACCCAGTACTTC.

This clone was found a few times. The genes are TRBV6-1 and TRBJ1-6, with 7 bases lining up with TRBD1. The CDR3 has 13 residues. Germline V lookup: CDR1 MNHNS, CDR2 SASEGT. The J segment lost 7 bases and the V segment lost 10 bases, leaving 7 bases of the junction unmatched. The CDR3 reads CATQTGVNSPLHF. CDR3 sequence (DNA): TGTGCCACTCAAACAGGGGTCAATTCACCCCTCCACTTT.